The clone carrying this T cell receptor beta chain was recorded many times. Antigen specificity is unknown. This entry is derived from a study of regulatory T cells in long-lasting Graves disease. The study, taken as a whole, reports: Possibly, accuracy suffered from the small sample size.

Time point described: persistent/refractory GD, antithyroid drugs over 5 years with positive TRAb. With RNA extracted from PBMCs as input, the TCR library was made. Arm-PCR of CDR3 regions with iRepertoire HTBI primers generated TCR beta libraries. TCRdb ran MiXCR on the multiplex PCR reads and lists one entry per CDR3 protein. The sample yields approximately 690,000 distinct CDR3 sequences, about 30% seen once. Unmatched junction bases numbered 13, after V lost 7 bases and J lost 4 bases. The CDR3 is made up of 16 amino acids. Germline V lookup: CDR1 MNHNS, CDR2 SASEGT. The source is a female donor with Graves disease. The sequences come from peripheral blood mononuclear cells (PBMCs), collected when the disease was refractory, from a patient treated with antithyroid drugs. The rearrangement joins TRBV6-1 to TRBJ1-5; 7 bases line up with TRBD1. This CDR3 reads CASIVNPGQRNQPQHF. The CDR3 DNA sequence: TGTGCCAGCATAGTTAATCCGGGACAGCGAAATCAGCCCCAGCATTTT.